A single sample gave rise to the 14 T cell receptor beta chains below, sequenced in a study of T cell responses to AZD1222 COVID-19 vaccine. Only in-frame clones appear in the TCRdb table, and some are missing; sequencing was by immunoSEQ multiplex PCR. This sample has over 150,000 clones, with approximately 86% found just once. Here the sequenced sample was peripheral blood, taken on day 0 of AZD1222 vaccination. These receptors were taken from an adult in good health.

This chain joins TRBV9 and TRBJ2-1; 8 nucleotides align to TRBD1. Germline CDR1 and CDR2: SGDLS and YYNGEE. CDR3 length: 15 amino acids. Unmatched junction bases numbered 5, after V lost 0 bases and J lost 6 bases. This CDR3 is CASSVGRGLGNEQFF. The CDR3 nucleotides are TGTGCCAGCAGCGTAGGCAGGGGGCTTGGCAATGAGCAGTTCTTC.

The CDR3 spells CASSPGWGTQYF. CDR3 sequence (DNA): TGTGCCAGCAGCCCCGGGTGGGGTACGCAGTATTTT. The chain has TRBV11-3 and TRBJ2-3; no reliable D call. Germline assignment: CDR1 SGHNT and CDR2 YENEEA. This CDR3 comprises 12 residues. V was cut by 5 bases and J by 8 bases, with 11 bases left in between.

V gene TRBV19 combines with J gene TRBJ2-1; TRBD2 agrees at 7 bases. The CDR3 is made up of 18 amino acids. V gave up 4 bases and J gave up 0 bases; unmatched junction bases: 12. Germline CDR1 reads LNHDA; CDR2 reads SQIVND (reference sequence). This CDR3 is CASSTPGGRGGSYNEQFF. CDR3 nucleotides: TGTGCCAGTAGTACCCCGGGCGGGAGAGGAGGCTCCTACAATGAGCAGTTCTTC.

This chain joins TRBV4-1 and TRBJ1-6; D might be TRBD1 (5 bases). The CDR3 loop spans 17 amino acids. CDR1 and CDR2 from the germline V gene are MGHRA and YSYEKL. Trimming removed 6 bases from V and 5 bases from J, with 20 bases in between. The CDR3 loop is CASSGYGGGRDNSPLHF. As DNA, the CDR3 is TGCGCCAGCAGTGGTTATGGCGGGGGGAGAGATAATTCACCCCTCCACTTT.

The V gene is TRBV5-3, the J gene TRBJ1-1, with D tentatively TRBD1 (6 bases). TRBV5-3 is marked as an open reading frame, function uncertain. The CDR3 loop spans 15 amino acids. The V end was cut by 9 bases, the J end by 0 bases, with 18 bases between. The CDR3 spells CANNFGGRMNTEAFF. CDR3 in DNA: TGTGCCAATAATTTCGGGGGGCGCATGAACACTGAAGCTTTCTTT.

The chain carries TRBV20-1 and TRBJ2-5; the D is unclear. CDR1 and CDR2 from the germline V gene are DFQATT and SNEGSKA (reference sequence). V was clipped by 3 bases and J by 2 bases, with 13 bases between them. The CDR3 consists of 14 residues. CDR3 loop: CSASSRLGQETQYF. The CDR3 coding sequence is TGCAGTGCTAGTTCTAGGTTAGGGCAAGAGACCCAGTACTTC.

This clone was seen only once. CDR3: CASSHSAIGGSWLYTQYF. The CDR3 nucleotides read TGTGCCAGCAGCCATTCGGCAATCGGTGGATCTTGGTTATATACGCAGTATTTT. V and J are TRBV7-9 and TRBJ2-3; D gene ambiguous. Germline CDR1 reads SEHNR; CDR2 reads FQNEAQ (reference sequence). Between the trimmed V and J ends, which lost 5 bases and 7 bases, there was a span of 28 bases. There are 18 residues in the CDR3.

The V call is TRBV19, the J call TRBJ2-3; D may be TRBD1 (5 bases). CDR3 size: 14 residues. The V end was cut by 5 bases, the J end by 1 base, with 10 bases between. CDR1 and CDR2 (germline): LNHDA, SQIVND (reference sequence). CDR3 nucleotides: TGTGCCAGTAGTCCCCTAGGGGGCACAGATACGCAGTATTTT. Residues: CASSPLGGTDTQYF.

This sequence joins TRBV4-1 and TRBJ1-5; 8 bases map to TRBD1. This CDR3 is 16 amino acids long. The junction had 10 bases not matched to a gene; V was cut back by 3 bases and J by 6 bases. In germline, CDR1 is MGHRA, CDR2 YSYEKL. CDR3 in amino acids: CASSHPQGAQGQPQHF. The CDR3 bases are TGCGCCAGCAGCCACCCTCAGGGGGCACAAGGTCAGCCCCAGCATTTT.

This CDR3 reads CASSLGTGVLNSPLHF. The CDR3 nucleotides read TGTGCCAGCAGCTTAGGGACAGGGGTATTAAATTCACCCCTCCACTTT. The chain is built from TRBV7-2 and TRBJ1-6; 9 bases are a match to TRBD1. Per germline, CDR1 SGHTA and CDR2 FQGNSA. CDR3 length: 16 amino acids. With V trimmed by 1 base and J by 7 bases, 5 bases remained unmatched.

The DNA of the CDR3 is TGTGCCAGCAGCTTGACAGGGCCCGGGACCGGGGAGCTGTTTTTT. Its protein product is CASSLTGPGTGELFF. J is TRBJ2-2 and V is TRBV5-6; the D gene is possibly TRBD1 (6 bases). The germline gives CDR1 SGHDT, CDR2 YYEEEE. This CDR3 comprises 15 residues. Trimming left V 1 base short and J 5 bases short, with 12 bases between.

V is TRBV27 and J is TRBJ1-1, with 7 bases identical to TRBD1. Germline CDR1 MNHEY, CDR2 SMNVEV (reference sequence). V shed 3 bases, J shed 4 bases, and the junction held 8 bases outside the gene matches. The CDR3 covers 15 residues. The DNA for the CDR3 is TGTGCCAGCAGTTTTGCACAGGGGAGAGGCACTGAAGCTTTCTTT. It yields the protein CASSFAQGRGTEAFF.

CDR3 sequence reads: CASSFEQGSGANVLTF. For the CDR3, the DNA is TGTGCCAGCAGCTTTGAGCAGGGGTCGGGGGCCAACGTCCTGACTTTC. The chain is built from TRBV11-2 and TRBJ2-6, with a possible D match to TRBD1 (6 bases). Between the trimmed V and J ends, which lost 3 bases and 4 bases, there was a span of 13 bases. Per the germline V gene, CDR1 is SGHAT and CDR2 is FQNNGV. CDR3 length equals 16 residues.

The J gene is TRBJ2-6, the V gene TRBV19; 7 bases line up with TRBD1. Germline loops: CDR1 LNHDA, CDR2 SQIVND (reference sequence). V was clipped by 5 bases and J by 4 bases; unmatched bases: 8. The CDR3 runs to 16 residues. Written as DNA, the CDR3 is TGTGCCAGTAGTCCCCGGGACAGAACCGGGGCCAACGTCCTGACTTTC. It codes for CASSPRDRTGANVLTF.